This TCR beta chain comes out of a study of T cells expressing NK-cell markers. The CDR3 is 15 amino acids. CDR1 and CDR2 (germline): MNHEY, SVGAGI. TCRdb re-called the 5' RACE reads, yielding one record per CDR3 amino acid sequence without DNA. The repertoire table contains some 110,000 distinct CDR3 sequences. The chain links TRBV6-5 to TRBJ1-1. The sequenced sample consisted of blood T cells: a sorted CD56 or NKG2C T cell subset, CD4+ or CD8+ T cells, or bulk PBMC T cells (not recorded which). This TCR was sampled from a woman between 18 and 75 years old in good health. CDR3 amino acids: CASSYFQQEGTEAFF.